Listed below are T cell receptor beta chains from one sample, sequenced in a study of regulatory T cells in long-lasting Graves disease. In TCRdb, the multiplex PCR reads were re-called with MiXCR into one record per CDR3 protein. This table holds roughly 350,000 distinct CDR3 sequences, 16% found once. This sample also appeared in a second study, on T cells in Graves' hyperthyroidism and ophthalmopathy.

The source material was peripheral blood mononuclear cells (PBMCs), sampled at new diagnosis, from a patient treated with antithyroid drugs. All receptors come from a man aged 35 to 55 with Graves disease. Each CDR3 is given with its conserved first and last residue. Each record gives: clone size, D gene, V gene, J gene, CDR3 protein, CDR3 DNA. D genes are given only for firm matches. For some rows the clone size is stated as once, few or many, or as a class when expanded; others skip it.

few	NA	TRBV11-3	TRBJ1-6	CASSLESNSPLHF	TGTGCCAGCAGCTTAGAAAGCAATTCACCCCTCCACTTT
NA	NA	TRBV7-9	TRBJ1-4	CASSSHASGILFF	TGTGCCAGCAGCTCCCATGCGTCAGGGATACTGTTTTTT
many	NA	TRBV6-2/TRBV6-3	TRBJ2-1	CASSSSDEQFF	TGTGCCAGCAGTTCTTCCGATGAGCAGTTCTTC
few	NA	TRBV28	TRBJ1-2	CASSVSGPGMGDGYTF	TGTGCCAGCAGTGTGTCGGGACCAGGGATGGGGGATGGCTACACCTTC
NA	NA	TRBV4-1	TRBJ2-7	CASSQDLDRSSEQYF	TGCGCCAGCAGCCAAGACCTGGACCGATCAAGCGAGCAGTACTTC
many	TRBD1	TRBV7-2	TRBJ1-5	CASSSRQGNQPQHF	TGTGCCAGCAGCTCAAGACAGGGGAATCAGCCCCAGCATTTT
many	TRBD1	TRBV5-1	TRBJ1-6	CASSLGTGVNSPLHF	TGCGCCAGCAGCTTGGGGACAGGGGTGAATTCACCCCTCCACTTT
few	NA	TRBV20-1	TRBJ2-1	CSARIFPSRVNNEQFF	TGCAGTGCTAGAATTTTCCCCTCCAGGGTTAACAATGAGCAGTTCTTC
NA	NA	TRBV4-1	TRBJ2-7	CASSHPGRSSYEQYF	TGCGCCAGCAGCCACCCGGGACGTAGCTCCTACGAGCAGTACTTC
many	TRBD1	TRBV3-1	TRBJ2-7	CASSLLGTGPHEQYF	TGTGCCAGCAGCCTCCTCGGGACAGGGCCCCACGAGCAGTACTTC
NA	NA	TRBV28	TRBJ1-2	CASSSPDYGYTF	TGTGCCAGCAGTTCACCAGACTATGGCTACACCTTC
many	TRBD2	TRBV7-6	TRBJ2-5	CASSFSGTRGETQYF	TGTGCCAGCAGCTTCAGCGGGACGCGGGGAGAGACCCAGTACTTC